This T cell receptor (beta chain) was retrieved from a study of blood T cell repertoires in COVID-19. About the research overall: Nucleic acid was either cDNA or gDNA, and it came from T cells, B-cell-depleted T cells, or PBMCs.

There are 17 residues in the CDR3. The V and J ends lost 3 bases and 1 base, in that order; junction bases with no gene match: 4. Germline CDR1 MNHEY, CDR2 SMNVEV (reference sequence). In the original workflow: Reference gene primer amplification in the assay estimated nucleated cell counts. Here immunoSEQ multiplex PCR was the method, and the copy in TCRdb shows in-frame clones only, minus some. Clonal size and the V and J genes are those of that table, whereas D and trimming came from the DNA. This table has about 180,000 clones, about 84% appearing once. The sequence was collected from a woman aged 25 to 39 who had recovered from COVID-19. Specimen: PBMCs or T cells enriched from blood (not recorded which). The chain joins TRBV27 to TRBJ2-2; 11 nucleotides agree with TRBD2. CDR3 bases: TGTGCCAGCAGTTTCAGGGGGACTAGCGGGAACACCGGGGAGCTGTTTTTT. This translates into CASSFRGTSGNTGELFF.